Below, 22 T cell receptor beta chains from the same sample are listed, as sequenced in a study of blood T cell repertoires in COVID-19. This table comes from immunoSEQ multiplex PCR, and its TCRdb copy is limited to in-frame clones, with some not included. This table holds some 250,000 clones, 65% to 85% found once. Sequenced sample: peripheral blood. All receptors derive from a middle-aged man with acute or convalescent COVID-19.

The V gene is TRBV6-2 or TRBV6-3, the J gene TRBJ1-3, with D tentatively TRBD1 (6 bases). Trimming removed 6 bases at V and 1 base at J, with 16 bases between. The CDR3 spans 16 residues. The V gene's germline CDR1 is MNHEY and CDR2 SVGEGT. CDR3 residues: CASSRTGSWSGNTIYF. The CDR3 DNA follows: TGTGCCAGCAGCCGAACAGGGAGTTGGTCTGGAAACACCATATATTTT.

This clone was picked up a small number of times. The rearrangement links TRBV3-1 (or the pseudogene TRBV3-2) to TRBJ1-4; D possibly corresponds to TRBD1 (5 bases). CDR1 is LGHDT and CDR2 is YNNKEL in the germline V gene (reference sequence). The CDR3 contains 14 residues. The V end was cut by 5 bases, the J end by 6 bases, with 13 bases between. The CDR3 is CASSSGGGYEKLFF. Written as DNA, the CDR3 is TGTGCCAGCAGCTCCGGGGGGGGGTATGAAAAACTGTTTTTT.

The chain links TRBV3-1 (or the pseudogene TRBV3-2) to TRBJ1-1; D is unresolved. The CDR3 length is 13 residues. With 5 bases removed from V and 5 bases from J, the gap between germline ends came to 12 bases. Per germline, CDR1 LGHDT and CDR2 YNNKEL (reference sequence). CDR3 nucleotides: TGTGCCAGCAGCGCTTCTGGAGGGACTGAAGCTTTCTTT. Its translation is CASSASGGTEAFF.

The V call is TRBV7-2, the J call TRBJ1-2; D is unclear. The germline gives CDR1 SGHTA, CDR2 FQGNSA. The CDR3 extends over 13 amino acids. Trimming took 0 bases from V and 8 from J, leaving 10 bases between them. The CDR3 region has the DNA TGTGCCAGCAGCTTAGCGCCCGATCGGGGCTACACCTTC. This codes for CASSLAPDRGYTF.

The chain combines TRBV5-1 with TRBJ2-3, with D tentatively TRBD1 (6 bases). This CDR3 comprises 16 residues. Trimming removed 4 bases at V and 0 bases at J, with 15 bases between. Germline CDR1 reads SGHRS; CDR2 reads YFSETQ. DNA of the CDR3: TGCGCCAGCAGCCCGGCCCGGGACACTAGCACAGATACGCAGTATTTT. Protein sequence: CASSPARDTSTDTQYF.

The V and J genes are TRBV18 and TRBJ2-1, with D perhaps TRBD2 (5 bases). Germline CDR1 is KGHSH and CDR2 is LQKENI. This CDR3 is 13 amino acids long. V was trimmed by 6 bases and J by 13 bases, leaving 19 bases between them. CDR3 protein: CASSADLALTQFF. CDR3 in DNA: TGTGCCAGCTCGGCCGACTTAGCGCTTACCCAGTTCTTC.

In this sample, this clone turned up once. The CDR3 DNA reads as TGTGCCAGTAGTCCCCACAGGGTGAATTCACCCCTCCACTTT. Protein: CASSPHRVNSPLHF. The rearrangement links TRBV19 to TRBJ1-6; the D gene is possibly TRBD1 (6 bases). The CDR3 runs to 14 residues. Between the trimmed V and J ends, which lost 5 bases and 7 bases, there was a span of 12 bases. Germline CDR1 reads LNHDA; CDR2 reads SQIVND (reference sequence).

The chain combines TRBV6-2 or TRBV6-3 with TRBJ2-6; D remains ambiguous. The germline V gene encodes CDR1 MNHEY and CDR2 SVGEGT. There are 18 residues in the CDR3. Trimming removed 6 bases at V and 0 bases at J, with 18 bases between. This CDR3 reads CASSPYYPPFSGANVLTF. CDR3 bases: TGTGCCAGCAGCCCATACTATCCTCCTTTCTCTGGGGCCAACGTCCTGACTTTC.

The chain is built from TRBV4-2 and TRBJ1-1; 8 nucleotides align to TRBD1. CDR1 is LGHNA and CDR2 is YNFKEQ in the germline V gene. The CDR3 length is 16 residues. The V segment lost 4 bases and the J segment 0 bases; nucleotides outside the gene matches: 7. CDR3 sequence: CASSPRTGPMNTEAFF. The CDR3 DNA follows: TGTGCCAGCAGCCCGAGGACAGGGCCCATGAACACTGAAGCTTTCTTT.

As regards this clone: Other DNA sequences of this sample code for an identical CDR3. V is TRBV9 and J is TRBJ2-3; D remains ambiguous. Trimming took off 3 bases at V and 0 bases at J, with 5 bases between the two ends. Germline V gene data show CDR1 as SGDLS and CDR2 as YYNGEE. The CDR3 spans 13 residues. The CDR3 loop is CASSATSTDTQYF. As DNA, the CDR3 is TGTGCCAGCAGCGCGACTAGCACAGATACGCAGTATTTT.

The chain employs TRBV5-5 and TRBJ2-5; a possible D gene is TRBD1 (7 bases). V gave up 3 bases and J gave up 4 bases, with 13 bases separating them. CDR1 is SGHKS, CDR2 YYEKEE, per germline (reference sequence). The CDR3 is made up of 14 amino acids. In nucleotides, the CDR3 is TGTGCCAGCAGCTCTCGACAGGGAGGAGAGACCCAGTACTTC. Translation gives CASSSRQGGETQYF.

This clone has just a few counts. The chain is built from TRBV2 and TRBJ2-7; 7 nucleotides match TRBD2. This CDR3 is built from 15 residues. V was pared by 6 bases and J by 4 bases, with 12 bases of the junction left unmatched. The germline V gene encodes CDR1 SNHLY and CDR2 FYNNEI. This chain's CDR3 is CASSPREVLRYEQYF. Here the CDR3 DNA reads TGTGCCAGCAGCCCCCGGGAGGTCCTCCGGTACGAGCAGTACTTC.

Concerning this clone: Different DNA sequences within this sample yield the same CDR3. V gene TRBV29-1 combines with J gene TRBJ2-5; D remains unclear. The CDR3 length is 12 residues. Trimming shortened V by 0 bases and J by 5 bases, and 7 bases separated the two germline ends. From germline, CDR1 is SQVTM and CDR2 ANQGSEA. The CDR3 DNA sequence: TGCAGCGTTGAAGAACCTCGGGAGACCCAGTACTTC. It yields the protein CSVEEPRETQYF.

The chain recombines TRBV7-9 with TRBJ2-3, with D unclear. The CDR3 runs 13 residues. Trimming pared 3 bases from V and 2 bases from J, leaving 6 bases between. CDR1 SEHNR and CDR2 FQNEAQ come from the germline V gene (reference sequence). The CDR3 DNA sequence: TGTGCCAGCAGCTTTGGGCACACAGATACGCAGTATTTT. It specifies CASSFGHTDTQYF.

V gene TRBV5-1 combines with J gene TRBJ1-4; D call uncertain. V shed 0 bases and J shed 8 bases, with 14 bases lying between them. The CDR3 runs 15 residues. The germline CDR1 and CDR2 sequences are SGHRS and YFSETQ. CDR3 residues: CASSLDSPGMEKLFF. DNA for the CDR3: TGCGCCAGCAGCTTGGACTCTCCGGGGATGGAAAAACTGTTTTTT.

V usage is TRBV5-1 and J usage is TRBJ2-3; tentatively, D is TRBD2 (5 bases). V lost 0 bases and J lost 6, with 14 bases in between. The CDR3 runs to 15 residues. Per the germline V gene, CDR1 is SGHRS and CDR2 is YFSETQ. The CDR3 is CASSLELARADTQYF. The CDR3 bases are TGCGCCAGCAGCTTGGAATTAGCGAGAGCGGATACGCAGTATTTT.

The chain joins TRBV19 to TRBJ2-5; the match to TRBD1 covers 7 bases. Trimming cost V 7 bases and J 7 bases; bases outside gene matches: 9. The CDR3 contains 13 residues. Germline loops: CDR1 LNHDA, CDR2 SQIVND (reference sequence). CDR3: CASNLRQGRTQYF. The CDR3 DNA follows: TGTGCCAGTAACCTGAGACAGGGTCGGACCCAGTACTTC.

The chain recombines TRBV5-1 with TRBJ2-1; a possible D gene is TRBD1 (6 bases). Trimming cost V 0 bases and J 2 bases, with 9 bases left between them. CDR3 length: 15 amino acids. Germline assignment: CDR1 SGHRS and CDR2 YFSETQ. Here the CDR3 reads CASSLGQGPYNEQFF. CDR3 nucleotide sequence: TGCGCCAGCAGCTTGGGGCAGGGGCCCTACAATGAGCAGTTCTTC.

V gene TRBV10-3 combines with J gene TRBJ2-7, with 9 positions matching TRBD2. V lost 0 bases, J lost 2 bases, and 2 bases stayed unmatched. The CDR3 sequence is 15 residues long. In germline, CDR1 is ENHRY, CDR2 SYGVKD. The CDR3 DNA follows: TGTGCCATCAGTGAGTCACCTAGCGGGACCTACGAGCAGTACTTC. This codes for CAISESPSGTYEQYF.

The chain recombines TRBV27 with TRBJ2-1; D is uncertain. V was pared by 3 bases and J by 4 bases, with 7 bases between. Looked up from germline, CDR1 is MNHEY and CDR2 is SMNVEV (reference sequence). The CDR3 covers 13 residues. The chain's CDR3 is CASSFSVYNEQFF. For the CDR3, the DNA is TGTGCCAGCAGTTTTTCTGTATACAATGAGCAGTTCTTC.

This chain connects TRBV2 to TRBJ1-4, with D perhaps TRBD1 (5 bases). Germline-derived CDR1 and CDR2 are SNHLY and FYNNEI. V lost 8 bases and J 8 bases, leaving 12 bases between the germline ends. The CDR3 contains 12 residues. The CDR3 DNA is TGTGCCAGCCGGGACTTAAGCGAAAAACTGTTTTTT. Its protein product is CASRDLSEKLFF.

The table lists this clone with a few counts. V is TRBV3-1 (or the pseudogene TRBV3-2) and J is TRBJ1-2, with D maybe TRBD1 (5 bases). Germline V gene lookup returns CDR1 LGHDT and CDR2 YNNKEL (reference sequence). The CDR3 consists of 16 residues. Deletions cut 0 bases from V and 6 bases from J, with 17 bases between. CDR3 residues: CASSQDNQGSMDGYTF. The CDR3 DNA reads TGTGCCAGCAGCCAAGATAACCAGGGAAGTATGGATGGCTACACCTTC.